This T cell receptor (beta chain) is drawn from a study of T cell responses to AZD1222 COVID-19 vaccine. The germline gives CDR1 GTSNPN, CDR2 SVGIG (reference sequence). CDR3 length: 16 amino acids. The V end lost 5 bases, the J end lost 0 bases, and 17 bases lay between the germline ends. Assay used: immunoSEQ multiplex PCR; TCRdb lists only in-frame clones, some missing. Found here are fewer than 200,000 clones, about 92% of them singletons; the top ten hold approximately 2.5%. The study's findings and limits: Repertoire sampling happened only post peak T cell response. Close to half of all spike-specific TCRs reportedly target regions of the variants that are unmutated.

Regarding this clone: Its target is unknown.

The V call is TRBV30, the J call TRBJ2-1, with D possibly being TRBD2 (5 bases). The sample here was peripheral blood, taken on day 0 of AZD1222 vaccination. The clonotype comes from an adult in good health. The CDR3 loop is CAWQPSGVSSYNEQFF. CDR3 nucleotides: TGTGCCTGGCAACCCTCCGGGGTAAGCTCCTACAATGAGCAGTTCTTC.